This T cell receptor (beta chain) was captured in a study of blood T cells in healthy people across ages. Study-wide results and caveats: Diversity was higher, and naive CD4+ cells more numerous, in long-lived donors than in aged donors. TCR beta diversity, measured per million T cells, fell in a roughly linear way with age.

Then a second PCR, running roughly 6 to 11 cycles, was carried out with a sample-barcoded 5' primer and a J-beta primer mix. TCRdb fed the 5' RACE reads into MiXCR, producing one record per CDR3 protein. Of 1.5 million to 2 million distinct CDR3 sequences listed, 34% were seen once; the top ten hold around 10%. In regard to this clonotype: Its antigen is undetermined.

V was shortened by 0 bases and J by 5 bases, with 10 bases between the two germline ends. The germline V gene has CDR1 DFQATT and CDR2 SNEGSKA (reference sequence). CDR3 length: 14 residues. This TCR came from a woman aged 30 to 39 in good health. The material sequenced was blood. This rearrangement joins TRBV20-1 to TRBJ1-4; D is unresolved. The CDR3 loop reads CSARDKSANEKLFF. The CDR3 nucleotides are TGCAGTGCTAGAGATAAATCGGCGAATGAAAAACTGTTTTTT.